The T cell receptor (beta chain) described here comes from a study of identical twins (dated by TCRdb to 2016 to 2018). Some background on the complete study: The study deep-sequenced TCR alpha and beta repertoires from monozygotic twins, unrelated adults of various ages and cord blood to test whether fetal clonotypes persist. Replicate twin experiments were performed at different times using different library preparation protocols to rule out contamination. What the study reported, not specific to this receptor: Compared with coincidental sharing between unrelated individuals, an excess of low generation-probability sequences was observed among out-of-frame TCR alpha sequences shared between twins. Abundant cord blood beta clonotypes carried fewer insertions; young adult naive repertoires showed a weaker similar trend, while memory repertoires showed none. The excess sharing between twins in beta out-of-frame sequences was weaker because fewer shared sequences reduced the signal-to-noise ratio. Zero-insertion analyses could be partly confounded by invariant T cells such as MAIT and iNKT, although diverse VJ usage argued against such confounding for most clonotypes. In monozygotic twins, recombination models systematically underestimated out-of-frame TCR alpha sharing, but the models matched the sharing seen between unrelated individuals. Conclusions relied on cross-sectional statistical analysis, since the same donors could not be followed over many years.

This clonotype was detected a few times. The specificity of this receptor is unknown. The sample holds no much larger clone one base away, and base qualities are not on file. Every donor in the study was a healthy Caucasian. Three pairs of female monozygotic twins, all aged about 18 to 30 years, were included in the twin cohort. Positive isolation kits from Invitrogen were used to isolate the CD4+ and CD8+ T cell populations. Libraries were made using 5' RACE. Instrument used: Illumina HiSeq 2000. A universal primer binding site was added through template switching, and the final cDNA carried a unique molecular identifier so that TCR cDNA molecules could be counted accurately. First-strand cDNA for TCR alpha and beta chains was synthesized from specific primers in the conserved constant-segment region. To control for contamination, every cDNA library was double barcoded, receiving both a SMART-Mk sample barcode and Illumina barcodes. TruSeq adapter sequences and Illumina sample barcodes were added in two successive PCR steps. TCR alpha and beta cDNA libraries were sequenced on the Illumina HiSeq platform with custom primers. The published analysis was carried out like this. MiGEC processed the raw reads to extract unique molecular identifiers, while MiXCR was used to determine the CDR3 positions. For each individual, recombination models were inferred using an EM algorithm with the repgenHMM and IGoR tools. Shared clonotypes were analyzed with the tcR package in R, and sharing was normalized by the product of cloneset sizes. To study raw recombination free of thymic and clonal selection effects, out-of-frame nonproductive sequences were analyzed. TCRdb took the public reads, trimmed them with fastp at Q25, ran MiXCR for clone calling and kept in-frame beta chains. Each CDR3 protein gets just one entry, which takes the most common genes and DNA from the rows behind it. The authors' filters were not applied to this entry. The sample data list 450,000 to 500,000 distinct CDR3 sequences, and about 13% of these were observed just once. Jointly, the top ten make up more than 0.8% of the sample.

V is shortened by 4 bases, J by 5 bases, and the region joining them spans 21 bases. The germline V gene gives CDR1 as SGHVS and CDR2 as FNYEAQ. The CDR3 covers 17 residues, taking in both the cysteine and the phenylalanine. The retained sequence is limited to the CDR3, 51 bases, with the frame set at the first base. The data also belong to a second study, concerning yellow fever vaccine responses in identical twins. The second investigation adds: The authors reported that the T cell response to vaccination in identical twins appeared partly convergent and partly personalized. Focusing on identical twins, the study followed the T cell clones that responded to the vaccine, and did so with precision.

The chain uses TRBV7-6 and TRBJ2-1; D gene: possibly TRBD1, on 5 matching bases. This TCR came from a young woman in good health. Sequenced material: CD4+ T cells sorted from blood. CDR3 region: CASSSAYRGWGNNEQFF. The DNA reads TGTGCCAGCAGCTCCGCCTATAGGGGTTGGGGCAACAATGAGCAGTTCTTC.